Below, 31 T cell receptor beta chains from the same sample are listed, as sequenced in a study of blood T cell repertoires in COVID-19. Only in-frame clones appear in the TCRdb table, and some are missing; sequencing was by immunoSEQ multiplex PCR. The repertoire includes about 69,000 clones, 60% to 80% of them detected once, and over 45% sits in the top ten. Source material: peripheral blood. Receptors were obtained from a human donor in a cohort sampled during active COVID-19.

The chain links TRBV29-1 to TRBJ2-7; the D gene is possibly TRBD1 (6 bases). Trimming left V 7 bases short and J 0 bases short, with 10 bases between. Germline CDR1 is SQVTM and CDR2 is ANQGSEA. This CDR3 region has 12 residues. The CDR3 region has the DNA TGCAGCGCCAGGGACAACTCCTACGAGCAGTACTTC. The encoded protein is CSARDNSYEQYF.

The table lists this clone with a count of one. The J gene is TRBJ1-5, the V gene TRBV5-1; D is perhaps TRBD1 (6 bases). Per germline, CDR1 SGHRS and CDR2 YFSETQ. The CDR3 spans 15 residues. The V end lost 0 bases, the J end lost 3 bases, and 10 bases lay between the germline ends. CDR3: CASSLVSGVNQPQHF. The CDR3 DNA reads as TGCGCCAGCAGCTTGGTTTCAGGGGTCAATCAGCCCCAGCATTTT.

CDR3 sequence: CASSIAGTGGRETQYF. The CDR3 bases are TGTGCCAGTAGTATAGCCGGGACAGGGGGCAGGGAGACCCAGTACTTC. The rearrangement joins TRBV19 to TRBJ2-5; 12 bases match TRBD1. CDR1 and CDR2 from the germline V gene are LNHDA and SQIVND (reference sequence). J was trimmed by 5 bases and V by 1 base; bases with no gene match: 5. The CDR3 contains 16 residues.

The CDR3 here is CASIPGGGAEAFF. CDR3 nucleotides: TGTGCCAGCATCCCCGGGGGAGGGGCTGAAGCTTTCTTT. The chain is built from TRBV25-1 and TRBJ1-1; TRBD1 might be the D (5 bases). The CDR3 sequence is 13 residues long. CDR1 and CDR2 from the germline V gene are MGHDK and SYGVNS. Deletions cut 7 bases from V and 6 bases from J, with 15 bases between.

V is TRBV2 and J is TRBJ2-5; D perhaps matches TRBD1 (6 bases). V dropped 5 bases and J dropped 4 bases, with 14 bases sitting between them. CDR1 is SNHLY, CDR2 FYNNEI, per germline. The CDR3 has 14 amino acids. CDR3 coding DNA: TGTGCCAGCAGTTGGGACACCACCCCAGAGACCCAGTACTTC. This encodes CASSWDTTPETQYF.

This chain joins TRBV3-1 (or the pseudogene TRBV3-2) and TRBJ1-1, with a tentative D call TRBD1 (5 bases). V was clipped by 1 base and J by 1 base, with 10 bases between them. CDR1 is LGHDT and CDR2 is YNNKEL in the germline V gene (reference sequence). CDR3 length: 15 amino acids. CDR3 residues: CASSQGQGGNTEAFF. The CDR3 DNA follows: TGTGCCAGCAGCCAAGGGCAGGGAGGGAACACTGAAGCTTTCTTT.

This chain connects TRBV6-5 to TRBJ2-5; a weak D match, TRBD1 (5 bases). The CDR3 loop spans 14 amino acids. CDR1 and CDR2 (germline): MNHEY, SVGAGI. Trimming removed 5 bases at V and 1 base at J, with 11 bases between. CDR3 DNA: TGTGCCAGCAGTCCCCCGCAGGGCCAAGAGACCCAGTACTTC. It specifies CASSPPQGQETQYF.

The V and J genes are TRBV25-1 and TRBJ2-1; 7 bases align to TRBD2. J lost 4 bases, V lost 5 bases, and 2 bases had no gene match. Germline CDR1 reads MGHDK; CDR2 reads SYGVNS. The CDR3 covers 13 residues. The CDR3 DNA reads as TGTGCCAGCAGTACTAGCGCGTACAATGAGCAGTTCTTC. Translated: CASSTSAYNEQFF. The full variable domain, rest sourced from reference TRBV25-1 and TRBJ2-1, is EADIYQTPRYLVIGTGKKITLECSQTMGHDKMYWYQQDPGMELHLIHYSYGVNSTEKGDLSSESTVSRIRTEHFPLTLESARPSHTSQYLCASSTSAYNEQFFGPGTRLTVL.

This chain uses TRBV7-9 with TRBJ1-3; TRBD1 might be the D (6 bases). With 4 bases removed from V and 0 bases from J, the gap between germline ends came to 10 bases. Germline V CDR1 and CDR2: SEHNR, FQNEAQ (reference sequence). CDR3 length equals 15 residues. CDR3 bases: TGTGCCAGCAGCTCACAGGGCTACTCTGGAAACACCATATATTTT. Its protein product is CASSSQGYSGNTIYF.

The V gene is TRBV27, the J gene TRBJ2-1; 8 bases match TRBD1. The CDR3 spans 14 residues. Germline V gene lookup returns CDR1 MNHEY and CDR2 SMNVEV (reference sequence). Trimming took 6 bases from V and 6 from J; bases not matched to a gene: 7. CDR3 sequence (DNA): TGTGCCAGCAGAGGACAGGGTAGTGCCAATGAGCAGTTCTTC. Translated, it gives CASRGQGSANEQFF.

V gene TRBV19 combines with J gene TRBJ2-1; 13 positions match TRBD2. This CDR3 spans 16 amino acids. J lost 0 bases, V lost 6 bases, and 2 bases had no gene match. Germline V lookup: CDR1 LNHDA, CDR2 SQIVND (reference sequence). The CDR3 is CASRTSGGSSYNEQFF. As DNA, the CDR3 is TGTGCCAGTAGGACTAGCGGGGGGAGCTCCTACAATGAGCAGTTCTTC.

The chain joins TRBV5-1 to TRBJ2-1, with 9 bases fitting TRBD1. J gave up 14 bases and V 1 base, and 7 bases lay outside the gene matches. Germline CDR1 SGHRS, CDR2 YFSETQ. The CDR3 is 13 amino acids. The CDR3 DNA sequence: TGCGCCAGCAGCTTGCGTGAACAGGGGGCAGAGTTCTTC. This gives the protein CASSLREQGAEFF.

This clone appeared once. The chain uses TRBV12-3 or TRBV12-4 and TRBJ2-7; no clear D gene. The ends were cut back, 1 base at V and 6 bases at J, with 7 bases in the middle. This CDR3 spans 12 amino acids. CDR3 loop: CASSLDRLEQYF. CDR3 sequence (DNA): TGTGCCAGCAGTTTAGATCGTCTCGAGCAGTACTTC.

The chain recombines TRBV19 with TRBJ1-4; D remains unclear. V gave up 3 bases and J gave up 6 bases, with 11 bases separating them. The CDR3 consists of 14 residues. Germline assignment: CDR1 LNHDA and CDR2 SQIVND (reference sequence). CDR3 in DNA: TGTGCCAGTAGTATTTCCCCTACGGATGAAAAACTGTTTTTT. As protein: CASSISPTDEKLFF.

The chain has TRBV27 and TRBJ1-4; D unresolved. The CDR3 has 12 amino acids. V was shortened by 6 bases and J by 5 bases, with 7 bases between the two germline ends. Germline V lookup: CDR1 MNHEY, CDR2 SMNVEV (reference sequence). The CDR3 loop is CASSRLNEKLFF. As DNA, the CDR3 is TGTGCCAGCAGCCGTCTAAATGAAAAACTGTTTTTT.

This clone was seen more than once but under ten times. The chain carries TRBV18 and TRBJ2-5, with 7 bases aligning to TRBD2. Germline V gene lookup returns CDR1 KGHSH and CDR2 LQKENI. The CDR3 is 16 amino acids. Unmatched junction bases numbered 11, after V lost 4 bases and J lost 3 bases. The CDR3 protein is CASSLSGVEGKETQYF. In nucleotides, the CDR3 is TGTGCCAGCTCACTGAGCGGGGTGGAAGGGAAAGAGACCCAGTACTTC.

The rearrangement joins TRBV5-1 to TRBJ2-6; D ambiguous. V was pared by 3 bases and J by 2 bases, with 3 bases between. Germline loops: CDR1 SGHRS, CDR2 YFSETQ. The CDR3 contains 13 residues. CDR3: CASSSAGANVLTF. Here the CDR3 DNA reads TGCGCCAGCAGCTCAGCTGGGGCCAACGTCCTGACTTTC.

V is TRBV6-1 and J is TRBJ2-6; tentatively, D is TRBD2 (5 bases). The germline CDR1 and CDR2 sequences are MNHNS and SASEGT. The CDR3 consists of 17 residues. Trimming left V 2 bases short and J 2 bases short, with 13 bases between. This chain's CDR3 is CASSESLRGTGANVLTF. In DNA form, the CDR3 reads TGTGCCAGCAGTGAATCACTTAGAGGGACTGGGGCCAACGTCCTGACTTTC.

CDR3 amino acids: CASSYLGTGKSYEQYF. DNA for the CDR3: TGTGCCAGCAGTTACCTTGGGACAGGGAAGTCATACGAGCAGTACTTC. The chain is built from TRBV6-5 and TRBJ2-7, with 9 positions matching TRBD1. CDR3 length: 16 amino acids. Trimming cost V 2 bases and J 4 bases; bases outside gene matches: 9. Germline V CDR1 and CDR2: MNHEY, SVGAGI.

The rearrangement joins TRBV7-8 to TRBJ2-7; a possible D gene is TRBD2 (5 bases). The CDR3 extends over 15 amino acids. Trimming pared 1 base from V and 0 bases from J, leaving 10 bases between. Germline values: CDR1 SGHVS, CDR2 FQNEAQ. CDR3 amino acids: CASSLGRADSYEQYF. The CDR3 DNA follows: TGTGCCAGCAGCTTAGGCAGAGCGGACTCCTACGAGCAGTACTTC.

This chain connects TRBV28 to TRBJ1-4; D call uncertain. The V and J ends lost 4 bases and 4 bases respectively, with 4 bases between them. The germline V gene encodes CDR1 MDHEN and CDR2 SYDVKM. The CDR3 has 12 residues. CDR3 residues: CASSSINEKLFF. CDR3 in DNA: TGTGCCAGCAGTTCCATTAATGAAAAACTGTTTTTT.

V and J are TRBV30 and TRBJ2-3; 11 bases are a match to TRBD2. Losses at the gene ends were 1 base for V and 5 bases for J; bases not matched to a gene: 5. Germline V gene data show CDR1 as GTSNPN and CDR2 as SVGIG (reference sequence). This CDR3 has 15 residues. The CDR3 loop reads CAWSDGLAGGDTQYF. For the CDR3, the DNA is TGTGCCTGGAGTGACGGGCTAGCGGGGGGAGATACGCAGTATTTT.

CDR3 sequence (DNA): TGTGCCAGCAGCCGACGACAGGCAGGTAGCTACGAGCAGTACTTC. Protein sequence: CASSRRQAGSYEQYF. V is TRBV6-2 or TRBV6-3 and J is TRBJ2-7; D perhaps matches TRBD1 (6 bases). Trimming pared 6 bases from V and 3 bases from J, leaving 18 bases between. Germline CDR1 MNHEY, CDR2 SVGEGT. The CDR3 contains 15 residues.

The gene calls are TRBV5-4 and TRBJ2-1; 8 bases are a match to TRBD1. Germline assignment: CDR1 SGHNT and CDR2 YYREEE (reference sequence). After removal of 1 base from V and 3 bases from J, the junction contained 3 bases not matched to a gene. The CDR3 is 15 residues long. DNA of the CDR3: TGTGCCAGCAGCTTGTCCGGGACAGGCTACAATGAGCAGTTCTTC. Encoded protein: CASSLSGTGYNEQFF.

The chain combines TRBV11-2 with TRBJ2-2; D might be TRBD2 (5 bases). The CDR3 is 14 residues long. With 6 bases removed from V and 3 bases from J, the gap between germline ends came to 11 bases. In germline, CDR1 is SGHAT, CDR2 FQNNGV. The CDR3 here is CASRLTEDTGELFF. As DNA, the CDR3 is TGTGCCAGCAGATTGACGGAGGACACCGGGGAGCTGTTTTTT.

In DNA, the CDR3 is TGCGCCAGCAGCTTGATGGGGAGTGGAGAGACCCAGTACTTC. The encoded protein is CASSLMGSGETQYF. V and J are TRBV5-1 and TRBJ2-5; the D gene is possibly TRBD2 (5 bases). The CDR3 loop spans 14 amino acids. Per the germline V gene, CDR1 is SGHRS and CDR2 is YFSETQ. V gave up 1 base and J gave up 4 bases, with 11 bases separating them.

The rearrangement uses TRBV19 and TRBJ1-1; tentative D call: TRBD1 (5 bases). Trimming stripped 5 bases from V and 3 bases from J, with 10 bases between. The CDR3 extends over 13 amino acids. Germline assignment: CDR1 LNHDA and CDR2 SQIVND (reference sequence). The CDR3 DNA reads TGTGCCAGTAGTCCGGGAGGGGACACTGAAGCTTTCTTT. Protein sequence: CASSPGGDTEAFF.

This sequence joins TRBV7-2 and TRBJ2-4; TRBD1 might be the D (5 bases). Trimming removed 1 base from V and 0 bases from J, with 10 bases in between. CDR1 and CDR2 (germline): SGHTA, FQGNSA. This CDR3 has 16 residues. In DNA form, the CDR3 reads TGTGCCAGCAGCTTAGGCGACAGACTAGCCAAAAACATTCAGTACTTC. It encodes CASSLGDRLAKNIQYF.

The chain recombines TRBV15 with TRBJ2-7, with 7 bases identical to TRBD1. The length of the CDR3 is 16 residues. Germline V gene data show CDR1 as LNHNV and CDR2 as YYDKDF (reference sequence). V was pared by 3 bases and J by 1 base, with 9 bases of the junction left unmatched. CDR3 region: CATSRGRTGSSYEQYF. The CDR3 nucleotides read TGTGCCACCAGCAGGGGTAGGACAGGTTCGTCCTACGAGCAGTACTTC.

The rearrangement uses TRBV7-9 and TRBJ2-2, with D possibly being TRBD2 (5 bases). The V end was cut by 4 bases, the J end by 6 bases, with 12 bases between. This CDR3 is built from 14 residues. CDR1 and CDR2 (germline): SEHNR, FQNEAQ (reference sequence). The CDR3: CASSSVGVPGELFF. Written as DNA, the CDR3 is TGTGCCAGCAGCTCAGTGGGAGTACCCGGGGAGCTGTTTTTT. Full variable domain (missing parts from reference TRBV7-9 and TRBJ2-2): DTGVSQNPRHKITKRGQNVTFRCDPISEHNRLYWYRQTLGQGPEFLTYFQNEAQLEKSRLLSDRFSAERPKGSFSTLEIQRTEQGDSAMYLCASSSVGVPGELFFGEGSRLTVL.

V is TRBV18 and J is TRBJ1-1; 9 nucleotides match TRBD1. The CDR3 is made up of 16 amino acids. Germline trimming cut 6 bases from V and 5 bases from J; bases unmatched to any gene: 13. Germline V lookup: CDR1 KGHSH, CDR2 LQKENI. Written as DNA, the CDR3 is TGTGCCAGCTCTCGTCCCGGGACAGGGCACGGGACTGAAGCTTTCTTT. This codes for CASSRPGTGHGTEAFF.